This T cell receptor beta chain originates from a study of blood T cells in healthy people across ages. Together with a sample-barcoded 5' primer, a J-beta primer mix was included in a second PCR lasting about 7 to 12 cycles. Each cDNA molecule carried a tag from a template-switch adaptor that contained 12 random nucleotides. Via MiXCR, TCRdb re-called the 5' RACE reads, giving one row per CDR3 protein. The sample carries about 2 million distinct CDR3 sequences, roughly 50% recorded once. Germline V gene data show CDR1 as DFQATT and CDR2 as SNEGSKA (reference sequence). The germline V and J ends were trimmed by 6 bases and 1 base, with 12 bases remaining between them. The CDR3 runs to 13 residues. This clonotype was seen a handful of times.

The clonotype comes from a woman aged 40 to 55 in good health. The gene calls are TRBV20-1 and TRBJ2-5; TRBD1 or TRBD2 may be the D gene (6 bases each). The specimen was blood. This chain's CDR3 is CSAPGARQETQYF. CDR3 DNA: TGCAGTGCCCCGGGGGCGCGCCAAGAGACCCAGTACTTC.